This TCR beta chain came from a study of T cell responses to AZD1222 COVID-19 vaccine. General study points: Most donors were white British, females outnumbered males, and clonal diversity was possibly underestimated. Per reports, nearly half of all spike-specific TCRs target regions that are unmutated in variants. Repertoires were collected only later (after the peak T cell response had occurred).

Notes on this clone: Its specificity is unknown.

Second-dose groups at about 4 or about 12 weeks were pooled. From germline, CDR1 is LNHDA and CDR2 SQIVND (reference sequence). J was trimmed by 4 bases and V by 3 bases; bases with no gene match: 8. The CDR3 length is 15 residues. Some clones are missing from TCRdb's copy, which holds only in-frame ones; the method was immunoSEQ multiplex PCR. The sample has 160,000 or so clones; approximately 87% are singletons. V and J are TRBV19 and TRBJ2-7; 8 bases line up with TRBD1. The receptor comes from an adult who received the AZD1222 COVID-19 vaccine. Sequencing was performed on peripheral blood, taken 28 days after the second AZD1222 dose. CDR3 loop: CASSMGYGQGYEQYF. The DNA of the CDR3 is TGTGCCAGTAGTATGGGGTACGGACAGGGATACGAGCAGTACTTC.